This TCR beta chain appears in the sequencing data of a study of blood T cell repertoires in COVID-19. Turning to the study itself: PBMCs, B-cell-depleted T cells, or T cells provided the cDNA or gDNA that made up the material.

Sequenced by immunoSEQ multiplex PCR; TCRdb stores in-frame clones only, minus some. The table includes over 400,000 clones, less than 90% detected once. The trim removed 3 bases at V and 7 bases at J, leaving 11 bases unmatched. This CDR3 region has 17 residues. CDR1 is SGHRS and CDR2 is YFSETQ in the germline V gene. This TCR derives from a woman in her 50s with COVID-19, enrolled during active disease. The chain combines TRBV5-1 with TRBJ2-1; TRBD1 matches at 12 bases. Sequencing input: peripheral blood. CDR3 region: CASSWGPGGQGANEQFF. As DNA, the CDR3 is TGCGCCAGCAGCTGGGGGCCCGGGGGACAGGGGGCGAATGAGCAGTTCTTC.